This entry is about one T cell receptor beta chain. As yet, its antigen is unknown. The data belong to a study of post-analysis software for immune sequencing data. This CDR3 has 14 amino acids. The V end lost 0 bases, the J end lost 5 bases, and 10 bases lay between the germline ends. Germline assignment: CDR1 ENHRY and CDR2 SYGVKD. Study-wide findings and caveats: A significant reduction in normalized Chao1 diversity was observed in multiple sclerosis patients versus controls. Relative to controls, patients had five TRBV segments at higher frequency, with TRBV5-6, TRBV5-1 and TRBV20-1 among these.

The library was made from cDNA and included unique molecular identifiers. One entry per CDR3 protein results from TCRdb running MiXCR on the PCR reads. The top ten clones hold 4.6% of a sample with about 820,000 distinct CDR3 sequences, approximately 57% of them seen once. This receptor was identified in a girl aged 10 to 17 with multiple sclerosis. The rearrangement links TRBV10-3 to TRBJ1-2, with D hard to call. Sample: blood. The CDR3 loop reads CAISESGVGYGYTF. In nucleotides, the CDR3 is TGTGCCATCAGTGAGTCGGGTGTAGGGTATGGCTACACCTTC.